This TCR beta chain came from a study of cytomegalovirus exposure and HLA in healthy donors. Findings and caveats of the study: In vitro testing confirmed a few CMV-associated chains as specific for CMV antigens. A prior analysis recorded that most TCR beta V segments were productive about 87% or about 30% of the time.

The PCR was carried out with 60 Vbeta primers and 13 Jbeta primers. Some clones are missing from TCRdb's copy, which holds only in-frame ones; the method was immunoSEQ multiplex PCR. The sample consists of approximately 190,000 clones, 87% of them appearing once. Concerning this clone itself: Its target is unknown.

Though probably carrying unrecorded immune exposures, donors were nominally healthy at sampling. The sequencing sample was made of PBMCs. This TCR was recovered from a young man in good health and CMV-seronegative.

The CDR3 DNA sequence: TGTGCCAGCAGCTTAGTGTCCCTTCAGGGCTACACCTTC. Its translation: CASSLVSLQGYTF. This sequence joins TRBV13 and TRBJ1-2; no clear D. Germline V gene lookup returns CDR1 PRHDT and CDR2 FYEKMQ (reference sequence). CDR3 length: 13 residues. The ends were cut back, 1 base at V and 8 bases at J, with 11 bases in the middle.